A selection of T cell receptor beta chains follows, all from one sample in a study of T cells expressing NK-cell markers. TCRdb reprocessed the 5' RACE reads and reports one entry per CDR3 protein, with no DNA. This table holds about 260,000 distinct CDR3 sequences. The sample comprised blood T cells: a sorted CD56 or NKG2C T cell subset, CD4+ or CD8+ T cells, or bulk PBMC T cells (not recorded which). The source is a man aged 18 to 29 in good health. The CDR3 runs from the conserved cysteine through the conserved F or W.

len: 13; v_gene: TRBV7-9; j_gene: TRBJ2-7; CDR3aa: CASSLETSGRQYF
len: 14; v_gene: TRBV4-2; j_gene: TRBJ2-1; CDR3aa: CASSRLAADNEQFF
len: 15; v_gene: TRBV3-1; j_gene: TRBJ2-2; CDR3aa: CASSPTSSNTGELFF
len: 18; v_gene: TRBV6-2/TRBV6-3; j_gene: TRBJ2-1; CDR3aa: CASGGDRGFGGSYNEQFF
len: 17; v_gene: TRBV10-3; j_gene: TRBJ2-1; CDR3aa: CAISDPQGLAGGDEQFF
len: 19; v_gene: TRBV5-1; j_gene: TRBJ2-1; CDR3aa: CASSLALGSPAGGPNEQFF
len: 17; v_gene: TRBV10-3; j_gene: TRBJ2-6; CDR3aa: CAISGTGGASGANVLTF
len: 13; v_gene: TRBV10-3; j_gene: TRBJ2-7; CDR3aa: CAMGDAGSYEQYF
len: 12; v_gene: TRBV29-1; j_gene: TRBJ2-7; CDR3aa: CSVRNSFYEQYF
len: 16; v_gene: TRBV29-1; j_gene: TRBJ2-3; CDR3aa: CSVSVPSGRGTDTQYF
len: 15; v_gene: TRBV6-4; j_gene: TRBJ2-1; CDR3aa: CASSDGSGGPFGQFF
len: 16; v_gene: TRBV7-6; j_gene: TRBJ2-3; CDR3aa: CASSLVPAASTDTQYF
len: 13; v_gene: TRBV3-1; j_gene: TRBJ1-2; CDR3aa: CASSQASNYGYTF
len: 16; v_gene: TRBV19; j_gene: TRBJ2-1; CDR3aa: CASSIDGLAGVNEQFF
len: 14; v_gene: TRBV2; j_gene: TRBJ2-1; CDR3aa: CASRFGRILNEQFF
len: 16; v_gene: TRBV9; j_gene: TRBJ2-1; CDR3aa: CASSPGTSGRYNEQFF
len: 15; v_gene: TRBV20-1; j_gene: TRBJ2-7; CDR3aa: CSASLYGSVDYEQYF
len: 13; v_gene: TRBV20-1; j_gene: TRBJ2-3; CDR3aa: CSAPPYWTDTQYF
len: 15; v_gene: TRBV10-3; j_gene: TRBJ2-7; CDR3aa: CAIRKDRGASYEQYF
len: 14; v_gene: TRBV20-1; j_gene: TRBJ1-4; CDR3aa: CSARGRRVGEKLFF
len: 17; v_gene: TRBV9; j_gene: TRBJ2-3; CDR3aa: CASSVGAVLGYTDTQYF
len: 15; v_gene: TRBV5-1; j_gene: TRBJ2-1; CDR3aa: CASRLAGISGNEQFF
len: 15; v_gene: TRBV2; j_gene: TRBJ1-5; CDR3aa: CASTRDRSGNQPQHF
len: 13; v_gene: TRBV20-1; j_gene: TRBJ2-5; CDR3aa: CSSRDRAKGTQYF
len: 12; v_gene: TRBV27; j_gene: TRBJ1-6; CDR3aa: CATRQLGTPLHF
len: 15; v_gene: TRBV5-1; j_gene: TRBJ2-2; CDR3aa: CASSRGTGRTGELFF
len: 17; v_gene: TRBV7-9; j_gene: TRBJ1-1; CDR3aa: CASSLMVGLLMNTEAFF
len: 13; v_gene: TRBV10-1; j_gene: TRBJ2-2; CDR3aa: CATNGQITGELFF
len: 15; v_gene: TRBV29-1; j_gene: TRBJ2-3; CDR3aa: CSGAPERWSPNTQYF
len: 14; v_gene: TRBV6-2/TRBV6-3; j_gene: TRBJ2-3; CDR3aa: CASSLRDFTDTQYF
len: 14; v_gene: TRBV10-3; j_gene: TRBJ2-3; CDR3aa: CAISDSGGADTQYF
len: 15; v_gene: TRBV18; j_gene: TRBJ2-2; CDR3aa: CASSPPFTFTGELFF
len: 14; v_gene: TRBV6-5; j_gene: TRBJ1-4; CDR3aa: CASSFRAANEKLFF
len: 15; v_gene: TRBV6-1; j_gene: TRBJ2-7; CDR3aa: CASSLSVNWSDEQYF
len: 14; v_gene: TRBV5-4; j_gene: TRBJ2-7; CDR3aa: CASSLETGVDEQYF
len: 14; v_gene: TRBV6-1; j_gene: TRBJ2-1; CDR3aa: CASSERDRGNEQFF
len: 12; v_gene: TRBV29-1; j_gene: TRBJ2-2; CDR3aa: CSVNQRAGELFF
len: 13; v_gene: TRBV12-3/TRBV12-4; j_gene: TRBJ2-1; CDR3aa: CASSLGTSGEQFF